These 29 T cell receptor beta chains were all obtained from the same sample, sequenced in a study of CD8 T cells in ankylosing spondylitis (dated by TCRdb to 2016 to 2017). Library preparation was by 5' RACE. Sequencing took place on an Illumina HiSeq 2500. TCRdb reran the public reads through fastp at Q25 and MiXCR, keeping productive beta chains. CDR3 protein duplicates are merged, each entry listing the most common genes and DNA. In this sample the table shows about 96,000 distinct CDR3 sequences, roughly 9.6% of which occur a single time. In total, the top ten clones hold about 4.6% of the sample. Specimen: blood, either unsorted or a sorted T cell fraction (not recorded which). These TCRs come from a male donor with ankylosing spondylitis or in good health (not recorded which).

This clonotype was seen repeatedly, ten times or more. The chain employs TRBV29-1 and TRBJ2-6; weak D call: TRBD1 (6 bases). V was shortened by 7 bases and J by 0 bases, with 16 bases between the two germline ends. This CDR3 has 16 amino acids. Germline loops: CDR1 SQVTM, CDR2 ANQGSEA. The CDR3 is CSASRDTDSGANVLTF. In nucleotides, the CDR3 is TGCAGCGCCTCCCGGGACACGGACTCTGGGGCCAACGTCCTGACTTTC.

This clonotype was counted a few times. The CDR3 nucleotides read TGTGCCAGCAGCTTAGCGGGGGGGCCCTATGAGCAGTTCTTC. Protein: CASSLAGGPYEQFF. The chain employs TRBV11-2 and TRBJ2-1, with 8 bases fitting TRBD2. The trim removed 1 base at V and 8 bases at J, leaving 4 bases unmatched. CDR1 and CDR2 (germline): SGHAT, FQNNGV. The CDR3 extends over 14 amino acids. Combining the CDR3 with reference TRBV11-2 and TRBJ2-1 gives the whole variable domain EAGVAQSPRYKIIEKRQSVAFWCNPISGHATLYWYQQILGQGPKLLIQFQNNGVVDDSQLPKDRFSAERLKGVDSTLKIQPAKLEDSAVYLCASSLAGGPYEQFFGPGTRLTVL.

The gene calls are TRBV12-3 or TRBV12-4 and TRBJ1-4, with unresolved D. The CDR3 runs 15 residues. Trimming shortened V by 4 bases and J by 2 bases, and 11 bases separated the two germline ends. Here the CDR3 reads CASSYNPLTNEKLFF. In nucleotides, the CDR3 is TGTGCCAGCAGTTACAACCCGCTTACTAATGAAAAACTGTTTTTT.

The chain is built from TRBV9 and TRBJ2-7; D might be TRBD1 or TRBD2, each matching 5 bases. The CDR3 covers 13 residues. Germline assignment: CDR1 SGDLS and CDR2 YYNGEE. V was trimmed by 2 bases and J by 5 bases, leaving 11 bases between them. This chain's CDR3 is CASSVSGPNEQYF. In DNA form, the CDR3 reads TGTGCCAGCAGCGTCTCGGGACCCAACGAGCAGTACTTC.

This clonotype has at least ten counts. The chain couples TRBV5-1 to TRBJ1-1, with TRBD1 matching over 10 bases. Germline V CDR1 and CDR2: SGHRS, YFSETQ. After removal of 5 bases from V and 4 bases from J, the junction contained 14 bases not matched to a gene. The CDR3 runs 17 residues. The CDR3 region is CASSTTGQGVRGTEAFF. The DNA for the CDR3 is TGCGCCAGCAGTACGACAGGACAGGGGGTGAGGGGCACTGAAGCTTTCTTT.

This clonotype occurred many times. The V call is TRBV20-1, the J call TRBJ1-2, with 7 bases lining up with TRBD1. This CDR3 comprises 13 residues. J gave up 2 bases and V 3 bases, and 3 bases lay outside the gene matches. Germline V lookup: CDR1 DFQATT, CDR2 SNEGSKA (reference sequence). The chain's CDR3 is CSASGGQNYGYTF. CDR3 DNA sequence: TGCAGTGCTAGTGGGGGACAGAACTATGGCTACACCTTC.

This clonotype was seen only a few times. The gene calls are TRBV10-3 and TRBJ2-1; maybe TRBD2 (6 bases). From germline, CDR1 is ENHRY and CDR2 SYGVKD. The CDR3 is 15 residues long. V shed 6 bases and J shed 2 bases, with 14 bases lying between them. The CDR3 reads CAIRIAEGTYNEQFF. DNA for the CDR3: TGTGCCATCAGGATAGCGGAGGGAACCTACAATGAGCAGTTCTTC.

This clonotype was observed a handful of times. The CDR3 loop reads CASSLARGGYNEQFF. The CDR3 nucleotides are TGTGCCAGCAGCTTAGCTCGCGGGGGGTACAATGAGCAGTTCTTC. The chain couples TRBV7-9 to TRBJ2-1; TRBD2 agrees at 8 bases. The length of the CDR3 is 15 residues. Trimming removed 0 bases from V and 4 bases from J; junction bases left unmatched: 2. The germline V gene encodes CDR1 SEHNR and CDR2 FQNEAQ (reference sequence).

This clonotype was seen at least ten times. This chain connects TRBV20-1 to TRBJ2-7, with TRBD1 as a possible D gene (6 bases). The CDR3 extends over 15 amino acids. V was clipped by 6 bases and J by 1 base, with 19 bases between them. Per the germline V gene, CDR1 is DFQATT and CDR2 is SNEGSKA (reference sequence). The CDR3 protein is CSAVEAADRSYEQYF. Written as DNA, the CDR3 is TGCAGTGCGGTAGAGGCGGCTGACAGGTCCTACGAGCAGTACTTC.

This clonotype was counted ten times or more. This chain connects TRBV4-1 to TRBJ2-7; D is ambiguous. V was clipped by 2 bases and J by 5 bases, with 7 bases between them. Germline assignment: CDR1 MGHRA and CDR2 YSYEKL. This CDR3 region has 12 residues. CDR3 sequence (DNA): TGCGCCAGCAGCCAATTCCCTGACGAGCAGTACTTC. As protein: CASSQFPDEQYF.

In this sample, this clonotype turned up many times. The chain links TRBV15 to TRBJ2-5; no clear D gene. The germline CDR1 and CDR2 sequences are LNHNV and YYDKDF (reference sequence). Trimming left V 7 bases short and J 2 bases short, with 2 bases between. The CDR3 runs to 10 residues. CDR3 in amino acids: CATMQETQYF. As DNA, the CDR3 is TGTGCCACCATGCAAGAGACCCAGTACTTC.

This clonotype was detected many times. V is TRBV6-1 and J is TRBJ2-4; D gene unclear. The CDR3 length is 13 residues. Germline V gene sequence: CDR1 MNHNS, CDR2 SASEGT. V lost 2 bases, J lost 13 bases, and 15 bases lay in between. CDR3 in DNA: TGTGCCAGCAGTGAAAAGGCCCTGCGATTGCAGTACTTC. Translated, it gives CASSEKALRLQYF.

This clonotype appeared many times. The chain employs TRBV18 and TRBJ1-1; D remains unclear. Germline loops: CDR1 KGHSH, CDR2 LQKENI. Trimming left V 1 base short and J 4 bases short, with 19 bases between. The CDR3 totals 17 residues. In nucleotides, the CDR3 is TGTGCCAGCTCACCACTCCACGATTCGGGGAAAGGCACTGAAGCTTTCTTT. Protein product: CASSPLHDSGKGTEAFF.

This clonotype was counted at least ten times. The chain employs TRBV12-3 or TRBV12-4 and TRBJ2-2; D may correspond to TRBD1 or TRBD2 (5 bases each). The CDR3 is made up of 16 amino acids. V was pared by 4 bases and J by 4 bases, with 16 bases between. The CDR3 here is CASSSQGYEGTGELFF. CDR3 nucleotides: TGTGCCAGCAGTTCTCAGGGATATGAGGGCACCGGGGAGCTGTTTTTT.

The chain is built from TRBV7-2 and TRBJ2-3; TRBD2 is a possible D gene (5 bases). V lost 5 bases, J lost 4 bases, and 16 bases lay in between. The V gene's germline CDR1 is SGHTA and CDR2 FQGNSA. This CDR3 contains 15 residues. The CDR3 DNA reads as TGTGCCAGCAGCCCTAGCTCCTCACCCCCAGATACGCAGTATTTT. Protein sequence: CASSPSSSPPDTQYF. The full variable domain, with the rest looked up from reference TRBV7-2 and TRBJ2-3, is GAGVSQSPSNKVTEKGKDVELRCDPISGHTALYWYRQSLGQGLEFLIYFQGNSAPDKSGLPSDRFSAERTGGSVSTLTIQRTQQEDSAVYLCASSPSSSPPDTQYFGPGTRLTVL.

Ten or more counts support this clonotype. The gene calls are TRBV5-1 and TRBJ2-2, with 10 bases fitting TRBD1. The CDR3 covers 15 residues. V was clipped by 4 bases and J by 6 bases; unmatched bases: 6. Germline CDR1 reads SGHRS; CDR2 reads YFSETQ. In nucleotides, the CDR3 is TGCGCCAGCAGCCAGGGACAGGGGATTGCCGGGGAGCTGTTTTTT. Protein: CASSQGQGIAGELFF.

Many counts were recorded for this clonotype. This rearrangement joins TRBV10-3 to TRBJ2-7; 7 bases are a match to TRBD2. This CDR3 has 15 residues. Germline V gene sequence: CDR1 ENHRY, CDR2 SYGVKD. Trimming at V came to 2 bases and at J to 7 bases, leaving 11 bases not matched to a gene. Written as DNA, the CDR3 is TGTGCCATCAGTGAGGAAATTAGCGGCGGGGGAGAGCAGTACTTC. It codes for CAISEEISGGGEQYF.

This clonotype has ten or more counts. CDR3: CASSGGRRNTEAFF. CDR3 coding DNA: TGTGCCAGCAGCGGTGGACGCAGGAACACTGAAGCTTTCTTT. This rearrangement joins TRBV9 to TRBJ1-1; D gene unclear. The V gene lost 3 bases and the J gene lost 1 base, with 10 bases spanning the gap. CDR1 is SGDLS and CDR2 is YYNGEE in the germline V gene. The CDR3 spans 14 residues.

This clonotype was seen repeatedly, ten times or more. This chain uses TRBV5-1 with TRBJ1-2, with 9 bases aligning to TRBD1. The length of the CDR3 is 14 residues. Per germline, CDR1 SGHRS and CDR2 YFSETQ. Germline trimming cut 4 bases from V and 6 bases from J; bases unmatched to any gene: 7. The CDR3 coding sequence is TGCGCCAGCAGCCCGACGACAGGGGGTCATGGCTACACCTTC. It yields the protein CASSPTTGGHGYTF. The variable domain in full, completed from reference TRBV5-1 and TRBJ1-2, reads KAGVTQTPRYLIKTRGQQVTLSCSPISGHRSVSWYQQTPGQGLQFLFEYFSETQRNKGNFPGRFSGRQFSNSRSEMNVSTLELGDSALYLCASSPTTGGHGYTFGSGTRLTVV.

This clonotype was counted many times. V usage is TRBV5-1 and J usage is TRBJ2-7, with D possibly called TRBD1 or TRBD2 (5 bases each). V lost 4 bases and J lost 3, with 14 bases in between. CDR3 length equals 14 residues. Germline CDR1 reads SGHRS; CDR2 reads YFSETQ. For the CDR3, the DNA is TGCGCCAGCAGCACCAGGGACGGGGACTACGAGCAGTACTTC. Translated: CASSTRDGDYEQYF.

This clonotype was seen repeatedly, ten times or more. The chain carries TRBV6-1 and TRBJ2-3; TRBD2 aligns across 10 bases. Trimming removed 9 bases from V and 0 bases from J; junction bases left unmatched: 12. This CDR3 has 17 residues. Germline assignment: CDR1 MNHNS and CDR2 SASEGT. CDR3 amino acids: CASMERGGVGSTDTQYF. CDR3 in DNA: TGTGCCAGTATGGAGCGGGGGGGAGTCGGTAGCACAGATACGCAGTATTTT.

This clonotype was found many times. The CDR3: CASSLEPEGAFF. The CDR3 nucleotides are TGTGCCAGCAGTCTAGAGCCGGAGGGAGCTTTCTTT. V usage is TRBV5-6 and J usage is TRBJ1-1; the D is unclear. Deletions cut 5 bases from V and 10 bases from J, with 15 bases between. Germline V gives CDR1 SGHDT, CDR2 YYEEEE. CDR3 size: 12 residues.

This clonotype has a handful of counts. The chain combines TRBV28 with TRBJ2-7; 7 bases fit TRBD1. CDR3 length: 14 amino acids. After removal of 7 bases from V and 0 bases from J, the junction contained 6 bases not matched to a gene. CDR1 and CDR2 from the germline V gene are MDHEN and SYDVKM. CDR3 protein: CASIRGGLSYEQYF. The DNA of the CDR3 is TGTGCCAGCATTCGAGGGGGCCTCTCCTACGAGCAGTACTTC.

The chain is built from TRBV5-4 and TRBJ2-7; D gene uncertain. CDR1 SGHNT and CDR2 YYREEE come from the germline V gene (reference sequence). This CDR3 is 14 amino acids long. V gave up 2 bases and J gave up 6 bases, with 15 bases separating them. Here the CDR3 DNA reads TGTGCCAGCAGCTTCAGCAGTACCATACGCGAGCAGTACTTC. It is translated as CASSFSSTIREQYF.

In its sample, this clonotype was seen a few times. This chain joins TRBV2 and TRBJ1-2, with unresolved D. V was trimmed by 6 bases and J by 3 bases, leaving 11 bases between them. Per germline, CDR1 SNHLY and CDR2 FYNNEI. CDR3 length: 13 residues. The CDR3 protein is CASRGLLDYGYTF. DNA of the CDR3: TGTGCCAGCAGAGGACTCCTCGACTATGGCTACACCTTC.

This clonotype was seen ten or more times. V and J are TRBV7-2 and TRBJ2-2, with 8 bases aligning to TRBD1. V trimming: 6 bases; J trimming: 4 bases; junction bases outside the gene matches: 4. Germline CDR1 and CDR2: SGHTA and FQGNSA. The CDR3 spans 14 residues. The CDR3 DNA is TGTGCCAGCAGACAGGGGGTTCTCACCGGGGAGCTGTTTTTT. Its translation is CASRQGVLTGELFF.

This clonotype occurred many times. This rearrangement joins TRBV7-2 to TRBJ1-5; D is uncertain. Germline V gene sequence: CDR1 SGHTA, CDR2 FQGNSA. V was clipped by 4 bases and J by 4 bases, with 14 bases between them. The CDR3 sequence is 15 residues long. The CDR3 spells CASSSMGNGNQPQHF. The CDR3 DNA follows: TGTGCCAGCAGCTCCATGGGGAACGGGAATCAGCCCCAGCATTTT.

Comment on this clonotype: This CDR3 fails to terminate in the conserved phenylalanine or tryptophan, so it likely reflects a read error. The V and J genes are TRBV29-1 and TRBJ2-3; D gene ambiguous. This CDR3 is 10 amino acids long. Germline assignment: CDR1 SQVTM and CDR2 ANQGSEA. V lost 5 bases and J lost 6, with 6 bases in between. CDR3: CSVMGDTQYL. DNA of the CDR3: TGCAGCGTTATGGGCGATACGCAGTATTTA.

On this clonotype itself: One base away lies a much larger clone, so this may be a sequencing read error. The V call is TRBV7-9, the J call TRBJ2-5; TRBD1 matches 7 bases. This CDR3 has 13 residues. The germline CDR1 and CDR2 sequences are SEHNR and FQNEAQ (reference sequence). The CDR3 DNA follows: TGTGCCAGCAACTTAGCTCCACAGGGGAGCCAGTACTTC. This sequence encodes CASNLAPQGSQYF.